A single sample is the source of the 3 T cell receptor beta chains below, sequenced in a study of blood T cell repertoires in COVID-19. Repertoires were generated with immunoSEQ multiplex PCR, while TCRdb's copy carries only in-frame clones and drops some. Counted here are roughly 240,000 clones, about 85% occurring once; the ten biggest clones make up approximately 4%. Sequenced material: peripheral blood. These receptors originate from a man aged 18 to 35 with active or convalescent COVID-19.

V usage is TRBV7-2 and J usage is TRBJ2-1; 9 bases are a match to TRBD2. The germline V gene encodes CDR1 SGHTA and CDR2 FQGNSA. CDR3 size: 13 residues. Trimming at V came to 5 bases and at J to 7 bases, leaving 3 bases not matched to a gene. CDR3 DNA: TGTGCCAGCAGCCCGGCGGGGGGGAATGAGCAGTTCTTC. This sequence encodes CASSPAGGNEQFF.

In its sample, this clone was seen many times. CDR3 in amino acids: CASSLTSGGRDEQFF. DNA of the CDR3: TGTGCCAGCAGCCTGACTAGCGGGGGGCGGGATGAGCAGTTCTTC. This chain uses TRBV7-2 with TRBJ2-1, with 13 bases identical to TRBD2. After removal of 5 bases from V and 8 bases from J, the junction contained 6 bases not matched to a gene. This CDR3 is 15 amino acids long. CDR1 SGHTA and CDR2 FQGNSA come from the germline V gene.

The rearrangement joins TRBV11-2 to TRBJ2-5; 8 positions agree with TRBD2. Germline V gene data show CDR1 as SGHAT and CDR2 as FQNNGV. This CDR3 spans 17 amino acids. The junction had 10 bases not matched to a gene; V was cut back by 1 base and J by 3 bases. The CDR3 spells CASSLALSGGRKETQYF. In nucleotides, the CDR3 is TGTGCCAGCAGCTTAGCCCTCAGCGGGGGAAGAAAAGAGACCCAGTACTTC.